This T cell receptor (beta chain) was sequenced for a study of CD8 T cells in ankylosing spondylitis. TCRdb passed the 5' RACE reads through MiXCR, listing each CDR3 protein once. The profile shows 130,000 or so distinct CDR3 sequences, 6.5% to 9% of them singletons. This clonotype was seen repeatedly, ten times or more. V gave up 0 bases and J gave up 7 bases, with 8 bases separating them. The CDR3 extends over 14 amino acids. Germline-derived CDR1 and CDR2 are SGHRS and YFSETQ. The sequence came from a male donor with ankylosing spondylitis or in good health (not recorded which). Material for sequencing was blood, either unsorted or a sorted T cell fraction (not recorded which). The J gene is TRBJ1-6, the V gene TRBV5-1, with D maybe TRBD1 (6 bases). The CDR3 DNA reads TGCGCCAGCAGCTTGGAGGGGGTGAATTCACCCCTCCACTTT. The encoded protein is CASSLEGVNSPLHF.